This is a list of T cell receptor beta chains from one sample in a study of T cells after yellow fever vaccination. MiXCR, applied by TCRdb to the 5' RACE reads, yields one record per CDR3 protein. The sample contains tens of thousands of distinct CDR3 sequences, around 7.3% of which appear only once. Sample: CD8+ T cells sorted from PBMCs, taken on the day of the yellow fever booster vaccination. These receptors all come from a man between 25 and 39 years old who received the YFV17D yellow fever vaccine. Each CDR3 is given with its conserved first and last residue. A D gene is named only where the DNA matches it firmly. Clone size is shown for a subset of rows, as once, few, many or a class of expanded clone.

TRBD1 . TRBJ2-1 TRBV7-8 CASSPGGSGQFF TGTGCCAGCAGTCCAGGGGGCAGTGGGCAGTTCTTC
. . TRBJ2-1 TRBV13 CASSSLVDEQFF TGTGCCAGCAGTAGTCTTGTCGATGAGCAGTTCTTC
. . TRBJ1-5 TRBV5-5 CASRRGSGQPQHF TGTGCCAGCCGGCGGGGCTCCGGGCAGCCCCAGCATTTT
TRBD2 many TRBJ2-3 TRBV5-1 CASSLISGRARDTQYF TGCGCCAGCAGCTTGATAAGCGGGAGGGCCAGAGATACGCAGTATTTT
. many TRBJ2-1 TRBV10-3 CAISENSPYEQFF TGTGCCATCAGTGAAAACAGCCCTTATGAGCAGTTCTTC
. . TRBJ1-6 TRBV9 CASSARDEGLNSPLHF TGTGCCAGCAGCGCCCGGGACGAAGGGTTGAATTCACCCCTCCACTTT
TRBD1 few TRBJ2-5 TRBV4-3 CASSLGDRFLETQYF TGCGCCAGCAGCCTAGGGGACAGGTTTTTAGAGACCCAGTACTTC
. . TRBJ2-2 TRBV5-5 CASSLFLSTGELFF TGTGCCAGCAGCTTGTTCTTGTCCACCGGGGAGCTGTTTTTT
TRBD2 many TRBJ2-1 TRBV29-1 CSVLLAANEQFF TGCAGCGTTCTTCTAGCGGCCAATGAGCAGTTCTTC
TRBD2 . TRBJ2-3 TRBV29-1 CSVVQSGGNTDTQYF TGCAGCGTTGTTCAGTCGGGAGGGAACACAGATACGCAGTATTTT
. few TRBJ2-1 TRBV7-2 CASSLYGNTGNEQFF TGTGCCAGCAGCTTATATGGAAACACCGGAAATGAGCAGTTCTTC
. . TRBJ2-3 TRBV27 CASSLSEADTQYF TGTGCCAGCAGTTTATCCGAAGCAGATACGCAGTATTTT
. many TRBJ2-1 TRBV24-1 CATSDFGVGPNEQFF TGTGCCACCAGTGATTTTGGGGTGGGGCCCAATGAGCAGTTCTTC
. few TRBJ1-4 TRBV12-3/TRBV12-4 CASSFNEKLFF TGTGCCAGCTCTTTTAATGAAAAACTGTTTTTT
. . TRBJ2-5 TRBV28 CASSFGRGPRETQYF TGTGCCAGCAGTTTCGGACGGGGCCCCAGGGAGACCCAGTACTTC
. . TRBJ2-1 TRBV5-1 CASSLWDPPVGEQFF TGCGCCAGCAGCTTGTGGGACCCTCCCGTGGGAGAGCAGTTCTTC
. few TRBJ2-7 TRBV4-2 CASSQVLDTSYEQYF TGTGCCAGCAGCCAAGTGTTAGACACTTCCTACGAGCAGTACTTC
. . TRBJ1-1 TRBV18 CASSPRDGNTEAFF TGTGCCAGCTCACCACGCGACGGAAACACTGAAGCTTTCTTT
. once TRBJ2-1 TRBV6-2/TRBV6-3 CASGSGTYNEQFF TGTGCCAGCGGTTCCGGGACCTACAATGAGCAGTTCTTC
. . TRBJ1-1 TRBV5-5 CASSFRGNTEAFF TGTGCCAGCAGCTTTCGGGGGAACACTGAAGCTTTCTTT
TRBD2 . TRBJ2-3 TRBV5-1 CASSFAGTSGTLTDTQYF TGCGCCAGCAGCTTTGCCGGGACTAGCGGGACCTTAACAGATACGCAGTATTTT
. . TRBJ2-1 TRBV20-1 CSAARLVPSYNEQFF TGCAGTGCTGCGCGACTCGTCCCATCCTACAATGAGCAGTTCTTC
TRBD2 few TRBJ2-7 TRBV5-1 CASSFTSGRTYEQYF TGCGCCAGCAGCTTCACTAGCGGGAGAACCTACGAGCAGTACTTC
. . TRBJ2-7 TRBV7-9 CASSPNYEQYF TGTGCCAGCAGCCCGAACTACGAGCAGTACTTC
. . TRBJ2-1 TRBV10-2 CASSEKPIGSISLYNEQFF TGCGCCAGCAGTGAGAAGCCTATCGGGAGTATTTCCCTTTACAATGAGCAGTTCTTC
. few TRBJ2-1 TRBV4-1 CASSRTGVEEAYNEQFF TGCGCCAGCAGTCGAACCGGCGTAGAGGAGGCCTACAATGAGCAGTTCTTC
. few TRBJ1-5 TRBV19 CASSFGGSDQPQHF TGTGCCAGTAGTTTTGGGGGATCGGATCAGCCCCAGCATTTT
. many TRBJ2-2 TRBV7-8 CASSSHGSGELFF TGTGCCAGCAGCTCACACGGGTCCGGGGAGCTGTTTTTT
TRBD2 few TRBJ2-3 TRBV20-1 CSAKPSGLAIDTQYF TGCAGTGCTAAACCGTCGGGACTAGCGATCGATACGCAGTATTTT